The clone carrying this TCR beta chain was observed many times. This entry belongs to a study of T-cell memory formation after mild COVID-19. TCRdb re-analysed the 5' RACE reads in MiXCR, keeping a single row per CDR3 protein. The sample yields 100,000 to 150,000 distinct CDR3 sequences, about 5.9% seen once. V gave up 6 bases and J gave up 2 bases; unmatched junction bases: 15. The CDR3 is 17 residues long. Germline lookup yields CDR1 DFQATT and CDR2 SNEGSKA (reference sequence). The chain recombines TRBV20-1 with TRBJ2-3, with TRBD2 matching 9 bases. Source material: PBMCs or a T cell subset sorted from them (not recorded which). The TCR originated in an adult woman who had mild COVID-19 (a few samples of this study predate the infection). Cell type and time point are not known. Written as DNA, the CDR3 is TGCAGTGCCCACGGGGCGGGGGGGCCGATCTTCACAGATACGCAGTATTTT. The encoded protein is CSAHGAGGPIFTDTQYF.